This T cell receptor beta chain derives from a study of blood T cell repertoires in COVID-19. Study summary: Material from acute and convalescent COVID-19 was sourced from the United States, Italy and Spain. PBMCs, B-cell-depleted T cells, or T cells provided the cDNA or gDNA that made up the material.

Seattle participants joined during active infection and were tracked over time. Assay: immunoSEQ multiplex PCR; the TCRdb copy retains only in-frame clones and omits some. The sample yields a few hundred thousand clones, less than 90% seen once. The ends lost 2 bases at V and 1 base at J; junction bases unmatched: 2. This CDR3 has 15 residues. Germline V CDR1 and CDR2: SGHRS, YFSETQ. The TCR sequence derives from an older woman with COVID-19, enrolled during active disease. Input material: peripheral blood. This sequence joins TRBV5-1 and TRBJ2-5, with 10 bases fitting TRBD2. Written as DNA, the CDR3 is TGCGCCAGCAGCTTTACTAGCGGGGCCCAAGAGACCCAGTACTTC. This codes for CASSFTSGAQETQYF.